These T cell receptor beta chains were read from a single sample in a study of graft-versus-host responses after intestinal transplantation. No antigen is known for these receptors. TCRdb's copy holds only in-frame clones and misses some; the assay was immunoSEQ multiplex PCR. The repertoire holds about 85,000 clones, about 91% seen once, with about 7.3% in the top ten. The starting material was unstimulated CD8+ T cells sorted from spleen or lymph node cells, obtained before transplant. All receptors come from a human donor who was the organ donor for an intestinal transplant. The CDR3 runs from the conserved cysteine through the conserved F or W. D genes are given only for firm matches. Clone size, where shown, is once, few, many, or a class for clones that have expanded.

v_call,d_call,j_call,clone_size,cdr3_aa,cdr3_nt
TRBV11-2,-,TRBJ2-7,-,CASSGRPSVASYEQYF,TGTGCCAGCAGCGGCCGGCCTAGCGTAGCTTCCTACGAGCAGTACTTC
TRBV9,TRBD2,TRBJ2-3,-,CASSVSGGGFTDTQYF,TGTGCCAGCAGCGTTAGCGGGGGGGGGTTCACAGATACGCAGTATTTT
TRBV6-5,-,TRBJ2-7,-,CASSYSADYEQYF,TGTGCCAGCAGTTACTCGGCCGACTACGAGCAGTACTTC
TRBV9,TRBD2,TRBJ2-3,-,CASTPSGSGPDTQYF,TGTGCCAGCACCCCAAGCGGGAGTGGTCCAGATACGCAGTATTTT
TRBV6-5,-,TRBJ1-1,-,CAISGSGIGTEAFF,TGTGCCATCAGTGGCTCGGGGATCGGCACTGAAGCTTTCTTT
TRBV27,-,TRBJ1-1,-,CASSLQGNTEAFF,TGTGCCAGCAGCCTACAGGGGAACACTGAAGCTTTCTTT
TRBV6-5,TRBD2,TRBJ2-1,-,CASSLSSGFNEQFF,TGTGCCAGCAGTTTATCTAGCGGCTTCAATGAGCAGTTCTTC
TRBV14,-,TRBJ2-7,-,CASSQGVRGRWEQYF,TGTGCCAGCAGCCAAGGGGTCCGAGGGCGTTGGGAGCAGTACTTC
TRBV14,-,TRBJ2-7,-,CASSQVSGIPYEQYF,TGTGCCAGCAGCCAAGTGTCAGGGATCCCCTACGAGCAGTACTTC
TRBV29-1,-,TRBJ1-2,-,CSAAGYPYGYTF,TGCAGCGCCGCAGGGTATCCATATGGCTACACCTTC
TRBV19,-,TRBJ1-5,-,CASSRGRLYSNQPQHF,TGTGCCAGTAGTCGGGGCAGATTATATAGCAATCAGCCCCAGCATTTT
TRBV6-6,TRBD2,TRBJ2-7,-,CASGTILSYEQYF,TGTGCCAGTGGGACTATCTTATCCTACGAGCAGTACTTC
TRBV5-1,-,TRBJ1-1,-,CASKRGWTTEAFF,TGCGCCAGCAAACGTGGGTGGACCACTGAAGCTTTCTTT
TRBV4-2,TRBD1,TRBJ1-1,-,CASSQGDRHTEAFF,TGTGCCAGCAGCCAAGGGGACAGGCACACTGAAGCTTTCTTT
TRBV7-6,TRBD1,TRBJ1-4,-,CASSYTGAFEKLFF,TGTGCCAGCAGCTATACAGGGGCTTTTGAAAAACTGTTTTTT
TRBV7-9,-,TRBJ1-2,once,CASRQGSYGYTF,TGTGCCAGCCGACAAGGATCCTATGGCTACACCTTC
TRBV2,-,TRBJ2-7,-,CASSEEFVAVYSYEQYF,TGTGCCAGCAGTGAAGAGTTTGTGGCGGTTTACTCCTACGAGCAGTACTTC
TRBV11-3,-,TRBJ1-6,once,CASSPLSSAVFNSPLHF,TGTGCCAGCAGCCCTCTATCCTCGGCGGTATTCAATTCACCCCTCCACTTT
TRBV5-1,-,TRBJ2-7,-,CASSLDFAGAGSYEQYF,TGCGCCAGCAGCTTGGACTTTGCGGGTGCCGGCTCCTACGAGCAGTACTTC
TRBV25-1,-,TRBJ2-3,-,CASSDVLGPSTDTQYF,TGTGCCAGCAGTGATGTCCTCGGGCCTAGCACAGATACGCAGTATTTT
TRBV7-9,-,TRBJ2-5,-,CASSPVGQETQYF,TGTGCCAGCAGCCCGGTTGGCCAAGAGACCCAGTACTTC
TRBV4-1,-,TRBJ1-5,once,CASSHTKQGYLQPQHF,TGCGCCAGCAGCCACACAAAACAGGGATATCTTCAGCCCCAGCATTTT
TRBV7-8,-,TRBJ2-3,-,CASSHATATDTQYF,TGTGCCAGCAGCCACGCGACTGCCACAGATACGCAGTATTTT
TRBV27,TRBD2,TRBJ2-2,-,CASSPGLAVAGELFF,TGTGCCAGCAGCCCCGGACTAGCGGTCGCCGGGGAGCTGTTTTTT
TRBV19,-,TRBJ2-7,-,CASSMTDSSPYEQYF,TGTGCCAGTAGTATGACGGACAGTTCCCCCTACGAGCAGTACTTC
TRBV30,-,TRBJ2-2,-,CAWRATLGSPKESGELFF,TGTGCCTGGAGGGCCACCTTAGGGAGCCCCAAGGAGTCCGGGGAGCTGTTTTTT
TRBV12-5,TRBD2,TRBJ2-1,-,CASGDGTNEVCEQFF,TGTGCTAGTGGCGATGGGACTAATGAGGTGTGTGAGCAGTTCTTC
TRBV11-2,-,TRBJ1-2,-,CASSLAQGRNYGYTF,TGTGCCAGCAGCTTAGCGCAGGGACGAAACTATGGCTACACCTTC
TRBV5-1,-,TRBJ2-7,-,CASSLAGGAYEQYF,TGCGCCAGCAGCTTGGCAGGAGGGGCCTACGAGCAGTACTTC
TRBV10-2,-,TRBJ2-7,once,CASRDRALGEQYF,TGCGCCAGCAGGGACCGGGCGCTTGGCGAGCAGTACTTC
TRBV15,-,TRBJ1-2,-,CATSKEGETSPGYTF,TGTGCCACCAGCAAAGAGGGAGAGACTTCCCCAGGCTACACCTTC
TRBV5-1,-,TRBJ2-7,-,CASSLEGVYEQYF,TGCGCCAGCAGCTTGGAAGGGGTTTACGAGCAGTACTTC
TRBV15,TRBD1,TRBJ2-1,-,CATSNPGQGVSEQFF,TGTGCCACCAGCAACCCGGGACAGGGGGTGAGTGAGCAGTTCTTC
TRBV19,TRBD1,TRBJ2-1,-,CASSIDDRGNEQFF,TGTGCCAGTAGTATAGATGACAGGGGGAATGAGCAGTTCTTC
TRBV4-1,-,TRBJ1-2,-,CASSPKIRNYGYTF,TGCGCCAGCAGCCCGAAGATCAGGAACTATGGCTACACCTTC
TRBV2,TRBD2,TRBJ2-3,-,CASSDGTTDTDTQYF,TGTGCCAGCAGTGACGGGACTACAGACACAGATACGCAGTATTTT
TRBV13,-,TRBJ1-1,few,CASSLGSVGTRGGEAFF,TGTGCCAGCAGCTTAGGGAGTGTCGGGACCCGGGGGGGTGAAGCTTTCTTT
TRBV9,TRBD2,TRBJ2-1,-,CASSVAIGGLAGGGYNEQFF,TGTGCCAGCAGCGTAGCTATTGGGGGACTAGCGGGAGGTGGATACAATGAGCAGTTCTTC
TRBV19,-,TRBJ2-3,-,CASTSPTGTDTQYF,TGTGCCAGCACGAGTCCGACTGGGACAGATACGCAGTATTTT
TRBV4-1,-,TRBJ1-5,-,CASSQEAGANQPQHF,TGCGCCAGCAGCCAAGAGGCCGGGGCTAATCAGCCCCAGCATTTT
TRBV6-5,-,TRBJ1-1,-,CASNHGGATEAFF,TGTGCCAGCAATCACGGGGGGGCCACTGAAGCTTTCTTT